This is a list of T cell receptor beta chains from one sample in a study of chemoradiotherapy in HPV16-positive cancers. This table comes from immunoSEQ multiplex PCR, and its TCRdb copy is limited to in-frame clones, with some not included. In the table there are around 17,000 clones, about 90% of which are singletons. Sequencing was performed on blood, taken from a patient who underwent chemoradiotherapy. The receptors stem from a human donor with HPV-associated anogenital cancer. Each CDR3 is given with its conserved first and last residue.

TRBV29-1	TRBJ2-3	CSVVGRGGTDTQYF
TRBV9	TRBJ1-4	CASSVGGDNEKLFF
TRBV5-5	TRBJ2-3	CASSFGQDTDTQYF
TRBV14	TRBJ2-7	CASSQAPGIYEQYF
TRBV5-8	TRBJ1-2	CASSPAYAGGGYGYTF
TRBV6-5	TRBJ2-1	CASSRREVYNEQFF
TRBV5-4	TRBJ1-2	CASSPAGRGYGYTF
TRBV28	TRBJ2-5	CASSFLAGGKTQYF
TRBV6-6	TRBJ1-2	CASNDNFNYGYTF
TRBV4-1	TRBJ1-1	CASSQDPQIRGRAFF
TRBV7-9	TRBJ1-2	CASSPGQGLYGYTF
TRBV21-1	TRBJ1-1	CAPGPDGNTEAFF
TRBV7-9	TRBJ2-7	CASSLTGYEQYF
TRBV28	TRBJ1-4	CASSFIFRGDEKLFF
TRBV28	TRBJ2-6	CASSPLGPGANVLTF
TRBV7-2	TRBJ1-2	CASSLETGLWNGYTF
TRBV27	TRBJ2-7	CASSGPRDDEQYF
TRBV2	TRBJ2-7	CASSKTGYEQYF
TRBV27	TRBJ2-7	CASSPRASAQYEQYF
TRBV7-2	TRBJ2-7	CASSSRWGSYEQYF
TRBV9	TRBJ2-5	CASSPRPGGETQYF
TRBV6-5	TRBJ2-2	CASSYGDRYAGELFF
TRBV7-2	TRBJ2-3	CASSLDRGGVGTQYF
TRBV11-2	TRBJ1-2	CASSSTQGPVSGYTF
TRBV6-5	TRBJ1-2	CASSYSTGKDGYTF
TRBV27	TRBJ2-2	CASRMGLAGGRTGELFF
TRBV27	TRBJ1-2	CASKRPGGHGYTF
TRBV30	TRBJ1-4	CAWSVPLRSEKLFF
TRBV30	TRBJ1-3	CAWSVKSGSSGNTIYF
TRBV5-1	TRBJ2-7	CASTRTGGYEQYF
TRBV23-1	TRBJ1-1	CASSPPGARNTEAFF
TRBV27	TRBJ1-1	CASRETNTEAFF
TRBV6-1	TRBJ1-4	CASSEPRNEKLFF
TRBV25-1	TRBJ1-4	CASSDYNPNEKLFF
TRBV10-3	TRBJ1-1	CAISESGGRDTEAFF
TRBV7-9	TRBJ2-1	CASSLSWDSYNEQFF
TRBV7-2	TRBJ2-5	CASSQMGAETQYF
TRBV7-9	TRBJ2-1	CASSLEGLRSYNEQFF